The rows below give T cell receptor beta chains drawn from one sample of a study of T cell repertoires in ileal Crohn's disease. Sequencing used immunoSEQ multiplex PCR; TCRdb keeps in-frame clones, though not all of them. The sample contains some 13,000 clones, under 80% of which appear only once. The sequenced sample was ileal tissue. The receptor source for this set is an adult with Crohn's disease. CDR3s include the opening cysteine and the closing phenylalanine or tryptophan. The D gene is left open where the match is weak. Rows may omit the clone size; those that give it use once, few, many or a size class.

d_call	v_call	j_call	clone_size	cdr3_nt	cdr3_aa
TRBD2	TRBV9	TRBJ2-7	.	TGTGCCAGGCGGGGGGGACCGACCTACGAGCAGTACTTC	CARRGGPTYEQYF
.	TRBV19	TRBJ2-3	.	TGTGCCAGTAGTATTTGGGGGGAGACGCAGTATTTT	CASSIWGETQYF
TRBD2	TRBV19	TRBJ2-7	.	TGTGCCAGTAGTATTTTTAGCGGGGCTCGGTCCTACGAGCAGTACTTC	CASSIFSGARSYEQYF
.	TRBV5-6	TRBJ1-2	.	TGTGCCAGCAGCTTGTACGGGGGGTTAAGTTATGACTACACCTTC	CASSLYGGLSYDYTF
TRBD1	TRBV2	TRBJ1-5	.	TGTGCCAGCAGTGGACAGGGAAGCAATCAGCCCCAGCATTTT	CASSGQGSNQPQHF
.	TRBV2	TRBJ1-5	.	TGTGCCAGCAGTAATGACAGAGATCAGCCCCAGCATTTT	CASSNDRDQPQHF
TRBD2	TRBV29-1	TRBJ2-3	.	TGCAGCGTAGCGGGGGGTAGCACAGATACGCAGTATTTT	CSVAGGSTDTQYF
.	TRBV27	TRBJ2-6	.	TGTGCCAGCAGACCAGGTAACTCTGGGGCCAACGTCCTGACTTTC	CASRPGNSGANVLTF
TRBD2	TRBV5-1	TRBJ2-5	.	TGCGCCAGCAGCTATGGACTAGCGGGGGCTATGCAAGAGACCCAGTACTTC	CASSYGLAGAMQETQYF
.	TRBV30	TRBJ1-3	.	TGTGCCTGGAGTGGCGCTAGCTCTGGAAACACCATATATTTT	CAWSGASSGNTIYF
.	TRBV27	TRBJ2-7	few	TGTGCCAGCAGTTCCCGCCCAGATTCCTACGAGCAGTACTTC	CASSSRPDSYEQYF
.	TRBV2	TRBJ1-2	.	TGTGCCAGCTCGCAGACAGCCAACTATGGCTACACCTTC	CASSQTANYGYTF
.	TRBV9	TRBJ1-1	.	TGTGCCAGCAGCCCCACCACAGGGAGAGAGGCTGAAGCTTTCTTT	CASSPTTGREAEAFF
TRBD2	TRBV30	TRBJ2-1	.	TGTGCCTGGAAGACTAGCGGGGGGTCCAATGAGCAGTTCTTC	CAWKTSGGSNEQFF
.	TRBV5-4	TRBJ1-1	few	TGTGCCAGCAGCTTGGGCCCTCAGGGTCCTGAAGCTTTCTTT	CASSLGPQGPEAFF
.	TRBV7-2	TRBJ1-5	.	TGTGCCAGCAGCTTACTGCTCGGGGGAGATCAGCCCCAGCATTTT	CASSLLLGGDQPQHF
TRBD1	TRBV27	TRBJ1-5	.	TGTGCCAGCAGACCCTACCCGGGACAGGGGAATCAGCCCCAGCATTTT	CASRPYPGQGNQPQHF
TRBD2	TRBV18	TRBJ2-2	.	TGTGCCAGCTCTCTTACCCCACCAGCGGGAGAAACCGGGGAGCTGTTTTTT	CASSLTPPAGETGELFF
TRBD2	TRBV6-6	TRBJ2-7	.	TGTGCCAGCGGCCTACTAGCGGGTTACGAGCAGTACTTC	CASGLLAGYEQYF
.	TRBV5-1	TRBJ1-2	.	TGCGCCAGCAGCTTGTGGGCAGACGACCCCCCTACTTATGGCTACACCTTC	CASSLWADDPPTYGYTF
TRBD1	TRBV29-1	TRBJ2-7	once	TGCAGCGTTAAACAGGGGGCCTACGAGCAGTACTTC	CSVKQGAYEQYF
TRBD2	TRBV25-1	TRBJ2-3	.	TGTGCCAGCAGGAGCCCAGCGGGGACTATCACAGATACGCAGTATTTT	CASRSPAGTITDTQYF
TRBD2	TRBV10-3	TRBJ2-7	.	TGTGCCATCAGTGCCGGGGCTAGCGGGTTGGGCGAGCAGTACTTC	CAISAGASGLGEQYF
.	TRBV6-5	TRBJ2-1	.	TGTGCCAGGTTGGGGGCGACCTCCTACAATGAGCAGTTCTTC	CARLGATSYNEQFF
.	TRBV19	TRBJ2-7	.	TGTGCCAGTAGTTGGGATGGGGCCAGGGCGCACGAGCAGTACTTC	CASSWDGARAHEQYF
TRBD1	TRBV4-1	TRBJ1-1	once	TGCGCCAGCAGCCAAGATCCGGGACAGGAGACACCCAAGGCTTTCTTT	CASSQDPGQETPKAFF
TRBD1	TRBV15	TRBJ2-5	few	TGTGCCATAGGGGACAGCCAAGAGACCCAGTACTTC	CAIGDSQETQYF
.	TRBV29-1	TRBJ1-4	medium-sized	TGCAGCGTTGCCTATAATGAAAAACTGTTTTTT	CSVAYNEKLFF
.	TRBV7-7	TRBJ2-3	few	TGTGCTAGCAGTCGACTAGGTGGCACAGATACGCAGTATTTT	CASSRLGGTDTQYF
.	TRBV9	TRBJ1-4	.	TGTGCCAGCAGCAGACAGGACCGAAGTGAAAAACTGTTTTTT	CASSRQDRSEKLFF
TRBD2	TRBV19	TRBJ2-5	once	TGTGCCAGTAGTTTAGCGGGGGGAAAAGAGACCCAGTACTTC	CASSLAGGKETQYF